The entry below gives a single T cell receptor beta chain sequence along with its context. Its antigen is not known. This sample was taken from a study of CD8 T cells in Susac syndrome. General study findings and limits: CD4+ T cell repertoires in Susac syndrome lacked clonal expansion.

CD8+ and CD4+ T cells circulating in blood were sequenced for TCR beta. Trimming shortened V by 3 bases and J by 7 bases, and 18 bases separated the two germline ends. The CDR3 loop spans 15 amino acids. Germline CDR1 reads LGHDT; CDR2 reads YNNKEL (reference sequence). Reverse transcription of about 0.45 to 1 ug RNA used random hexamers. Amplification of TCR beta CDR3 across 54 Vbeta and 13 Jbeta was performed with immunoSEQ multiplex PCR. TCRdb reprocessed the immunoSEQ multiplex PCR reads via MiXCR and lists one record per CDR3 protein. The profile shows some 180,000 distinct CDR3 sequences, roughly 94% of them singletons.

This chain joins TRBV3-1 and TRBJ1-2; D not certain. This receptor was taken from a human donor with Susac syndrome. The sequenced material came from CD4+ T cells from PBMCs. The CDR3 sequence is CASSHLRTTTGGYTF. CDR3 coding DNA: TGTGCCAGCAGCCACCTTAGGACCACTACCGGTGGCTACACCTTC.